This is a list of T cell receptor beta chains from one sample in a study of cytomegalovirus exposure and HLA in healthy donors. Profiling relied on immunoSEQ multiplex PCR, and the TCRdb table lists in-frame clones only, not all of them. The profile shows under 200,000 clones, about 90% of them singletons. The source material was PBMCs. Receptor source: a woman in her twenties or thirties in good health and CMV-seronegative. Each CDR3 is given with its conserved first and last residue. D genes are given only for firm matches. Some rows mark clone size as missing; the rest say once, few, many or name a class of expanded clone.

TRBJ2-2,-,TRBD1,TRBV5-1,TGCGCCAGCAGCTTATTATCGGGACAGGGGGCCCGGGAGCTGTTTTTT,CASSLLSGQGARELFF
TRBJ1-6,-,-,TRBV7-7,TGTGCTAGCAGCCAAAGAATCAATTCACCCCTCCACTTT,CASSQRINSPLHF
TRBJ1-2,few,-,TRBV28,TGTGCCAGCAGGCCGACAGGAGAAAACTATGGCTACACCTTC,CASRPTGENYGYTF
TRBJ1-2,-,TRBD1,TRBV9,TGTGCCAGCAGCGTATCCCCAGACAGGGTAGGATATGGCTACACCTTC,CASSVSPDRVGYGYTF
TRBJ1-6,-,-,TRBV10-3,TGTGCCATCAGTGAGTCAGGACAGAAAAATTCACCCCTCCACTTT,CAISESGQKNSPLHF
TRBJ2-1,-,-,TRBV5-1,TGCGCCAGCAGCTTCGGGGGGCCTAGCAATGAGCAGTTCTTC,CASSFGGPSNEQFF
TRBJ2-2,-,-,TRBV6-4,TGTGCCAGCAGTGACTCTGTTGCGGGGAACACCGGGGAGCTGTTTTTT,CASSDSVAGNTGELFF
TRBJ2-1,-,TRBD2,TRBV5-1,TGCGCCAGCAGCTTAGACGGGGGGAATTACAATGAGCAGTTCTTC,CASSLDGGNYNEQFF
TRBJ2-2,-,-,TRBV11-3,TGTGCCAGCAGCTTAGTCACCGGGGAGCTGTTTTTT,CASSLVTGELFF
TRBJ2-3,-,TRBD1,TRBV6-1,TGTGCCAGCAAGGTCAGGGACAGGAGCACAGATACGCAGTATTTT,CASKVRDRSTDTQYF
TRBJ2-7,-,TRBD2,TRBV19,TGTGCCAGTAGTCGCCCCCAAAGCGGGAGTTACTCCTACGAGCAGTACTTC,CASSRPQSGSYSYEQYF
TRBJ2-7,-,-,TRBV10-3,TGTGCCATCGCCCCGGCAGGGGGGGCCTACGAGCAGTACTTC,CAIAPAGGAYEQYF
TRBJ1-1,-,-,TRBV6-5,TGTGCCAGCAGTTACTTGGGTGGTGGATTGAACACTGAAGCTTTCTTT,CASSYLGGGLNTEAFF
TRBJ2-3,once,-,TRBV13,TGTGCCAGCAGCTTAGGGCTAGGACACACTAGCACAGATACGCAGTATTTT,CASSLGLGHTSTDTQYF
TRBJ1-1,-,-,TRBV5-4,TGTGCCAGCAGCTCACCGGGACCGATCAACACTGAAGCTTTCTTT,CASSSPGPINTEAFF
TRBJ1-1,few,-,TRBV11-2,TGTGCCAGCAGCTTCGCGGCGGCCGCTGAAGCTTTCTTT,CASSFAAAAEAFF
TRBJ1-1,-,-,TRBV30,TGTGCCTGGAGTGAACGCCTGGGGACTGAAGCTTTCTTT,CAWSERLGTEAFF
TRBJ2-2,once,TRBD2,TRBV7-8,TGTGCCAGCAGCCGACCGGGACTAGCGGGATCCGGCGGGGAGCTGTTTTTT,CASSRPGLAGSGGELFF
TRBJ2-7,-,-,TRBV27,TGTGCCAGCAGTCCCGGGATTACCTACGAGCAGTACTTC,CASSPGITYEQYF
TRBJ1-1,-,-,TRBV7-9,TGTGCCAGCGGCCATGGGAGGGGGAACACTGAAGCTTTCTTT,CASGHGRGNTEAFF
TRBJ2-7,-,-,TRBV7-9,TGTGCCAGCTCGGGGGCTAGGACCTACGAGCAGTACTTC,CASSGARTYEQYF
TRBJ2-2,-,-,TRBV27,TGTGCCAGCAGTACCCTCCGGGACTTCCCCCCGACGAACACCGGGGAGCTGTTTTTT,CASSTLRDFPPTNTGELFF
TRBJ2-5,once,TRBD1,TRBV7-3,TGTGCCAGCAGCTCGAGACAGGGGGCCGGTGTAGAGACCCAGTACTTC,CASSSRQGAGVETQYF
TRBJ1-5,few,TRBD1,TRBV30,TGTGCCTGGGGACAGGATACCAATCAGCCCCAGCATTTT,CAWGQDTNQPQHF
TRBJ2-7,-,-,TRBV6-5,TGTGCCAGCAGTTACGGTTTGGGCGCCTACGAGCAGTACTTC,CASSYGLGAYEQYF
TRBJ2-1,-,TRBD2,TRBV5-4,TGTGCCAGCAGCCCGACTAGCTTAGATGAGCAGTTCTTC,CASSPTSLDEQFF
TRBJ2-7,-,-,TRBV6-5,TGTGCCAGCAGTCTATTCGGGGGCTACTACGAGCAGTACTTC,CASSLFGGYYEQYF
TRBJ1-3,-,-,TRBV28,TGTGCCAGCAGTTTAATGGGGGGAATGGACACCATATATTTT,CASSLMGGMDTIYF
TRBJ2-3,-,-,TRBV5-4,TGTGCCAGCAGCTTTCGGGCAGATACGCAGTATTTT,CASSFRADTQYF
TRBJ2-5,-,TRBD2,TRBV15,TGTGCCACCAGCAGAGGGGGCCGACTAGCGGGAGTCGGGGAGACCCAGTACTTC,CATSRGGRLAGVGETQYF
TRBJ2-1,-,-,TRBV15,TGTGCCACCAGCAGAGGCGCGGCGCTCTCCTACAATGAGCAGTTCTTC,CATSRGAALSYNEQFF
TRBJ1-1,-,-,TRBV7-9,TGTGCCAGCAGCCCAAGACGGGATGGGACTGAAGCTTTCTTT,CASSPRRDGTEAFF
TRBJ2-7,few,TRBD2,TRBV5-6,TGTGCCAGCAGCACACGACTAGCGGGAGGAACCTACGAGCAGTACTTC,CASSTRLAGGTYEQYF
TRBJ2-7,-,-,TRBV18,TGTGCCAGCTCACCACCCGGGGACTACGAGCAGTACTTC,CASSPPGDYEQYF